Below, 18 T cell receptor beta chains from the same sample are listed, as sequenced in a study of PD-1 and CTLA-4 blockade in melanoma. Sequencing used immunoSEQ multiplex PCR; TCRdb keeps in-frame clones, though not all of them. The table records tens of thousands of clones, approximately 89% of them present only once. Sequenced material: CD8+ T cells from peripheral blood, taken before anti-PD-1 treatment. Every receptor here comes from a human donor with melanoma.

The table lists this clone with a count of one. The chain recombines TRBV7-9 with TRBJ2-2, with D perhaps TRBD2 (6 bases). The V gene's germline CDR1 is SEHNR and CDR2 FQNEAQ (reference sequence). Trimming removed 5 bases from V and 0 bases from J, with 10 bases in between. This CDR3 contains 15 residues. The CDR3: CASSPRGSNTGELFF. DNA for the CDR3: TGTGCCAGCAGCCCTCGGGGGTCGAACACCGGGGAGCTGTTTTTT.

J is TRBJ2-6 and V is TRBV7-9, with TRBD1 matching over 8 bases. Germline CDR1 reads SEHNR; CDR2 reads FQNEAQ (reference sequence). The J segment lost 4 bases and the V segment lost 5 bases, leaving 7 bases of the junction unmatched. CDR3 length equals 16 residues. CDR3 loop: CASSPPTGAGANVLTF. The CDR3 nucleotides are TGTGCCAGCAGCCCGCCGACAGGGGCGGGGGCCAACGTCCTGACTTTC.

J is TRBJ1-1 and V is TRBV6-5; perhaps TRBD1 as D (5 bases). The CDR3 is 10 amino acids. Trimming shortened V by 8 bases and J by 7 bases, and 8 bases separated the two germline ends. Germline CDR1 MNHEY, CDR2 SVGAGI. The CDR3 DNA sequence: TGTGCCAGCGGGACGGGTGAAGCTTTCTTT. Translation gives CASGTGEAFF.

The chain joins TRBV11-2 to TRBJ2-7; 9 bases agree with TRBD2. Germline values: CDR1 SGHAT, CDR2 FQNNGV. The CDR3 contains 15 residues. Trimming cost V 3 bases and J 1 base; bases outside gene matches: 4. Here the CDR3 DNA reads TGTGCCAGCAGCTTTAGCGGGGGCCAATCCTACGAGCAGTACTTC. Its translation is CASSFSGGQSYEQYF.

The V call is TRBV9, the J call TRBJ1-1, with D hard to call. The CDR3 totals 12 residues. With 3 bases removed from V and 11 bases from J, the gap between germline ends came to 14 bases. CDR1 SGDLS and CDR2 YYNGEE come from the germline V gene. The DNA of the CDR3 is TGTGCCAGCAGCGGTGTAGGGAAAAGGGCTTTCTTT. Protein: CASSGVGKRAFF.

V gene TRBV7-9 combines with J gene TRBJ2-7; D perhaps matches TRBD1 (6 bases). The CDR3 extends over 15 amino acids. The germline gives CDR1 SEHNR, CDR2 FQNEAQ (reference sequence). Trimming removed 5 bases from V and 1 base from J, with 15 bases in between. DNA of the CDR3: TGTGCCAGCAGCGGCAATCCTAGGGGGTCCTACGAGCAGTACTTC. Amino acid sequence: CASSGNPRGSYEQYF.

This chain's CDR3 is CASSPTGTEAFF. CDR3 nucleotide sequence: TGTGCCAGCAGCCCCACAGGGACTGAAGCTTTCTTT. V is TRBV5-4 and J is TRBJ1-1; D is perhaps TRBD1 (6 bases). Trimming shortened V by 4 bases and J by 5 bases, and 9 bases separated the two germline ends. Germline CDR1 is SGHNT and CDR2 is YYREEE (reference sequence). The CDR3 is made up of 12 amino acids.

The V call is TRBV11-2, the J call TRBJ2-1, with D hard to call. V lost 5 bases and J lost 8, with 16 bases in between. This CDR3 is 14 amino acids long. Germline assignment: CDR1 SGHAT and CDR2 FQNNGV. CDR3 nucleotide sequence: TGTGCCAGCAGCGACGGGCACCTTGAGGATGAGCAGTTCTTC. Translation gives CASSDGHLEDEQFF.

This chain joins TRBV28 and TRBJ1-5, with D perhaps TRBD1 (6 bases). The CDR3 extends over 13 amino acids. V lost 5 bases to trimming and J lost 7 bases, with 12 bases between them. Germline V CDR1 and CDR2: MDHEN, SYDVKM. CDR3 DNA sequence: TGTGCCAGCAGTCCAGGGCAGGGGCAGCCCCAGCATTTT. This gives the protein CASSPGQGQPQHF.

The chain employs TRBV27 and TRBJ1-6, with D tentatively TRBD1 (5 bases). From germline, CDR1 is MNHEY and CDR2 SMNVEV (reference sequence). V was cut by 2 bases and J by 6 bases, with 5 bases left in between. The CDR3 contains 13 residues. CDR3 DNA sequence: TGTGCCAGCAGTTTAGGGGGTAATTCACCCCTCCACTTT. This encodes CASSLGGNSPLHF.

The chain links TRBV28 to TRBJ2-1, with 10 bases matching TRBD2. Germline lookup yields CDR1 MDHEN and CDR2 SYDVKM. The CDR3 sequence is 16 residues long. The V gene end was trimmed by 4 bases and the J gene end by 4 bases; junction bases not matched to a gene: 7. In DNA, the CDR3 is TGTGCCAGCAGTTCCCTCCTAGCGGGGGAATACAATGAGCAGTTCTTC. Translation: CASSSLLAGEYNEQFF.

The gene calls are TRBV29-1 and TRBJ2-5; D is unclear. The CDR3 is made up of 11 amino acids. The germline gives CDR1 SQVTM, CDR2 ANQGSEA. V lost 0 bases and J lost 14, with 13 bases in between. The CDR3 region is CSVEEMGLFYF. The CDR3 DNA reads TGCAGCGTTGAAGAAATGGGCCTTTTCTACTTC.

The V and J genes are TRBV24-1 and TRBJ2-6, with D unresolved. The CDR3 sequence is 19 residues long. Per germline, CDR1 KGHDR and CDR2 SFDVKD. V lost 3 bases and J 2 bases, leaving 19 bases between the germline ends. The CDR3 sequence: CATSDPLTARETGANVLTF. The CDR3 region has the DNA TGTGCCACCAGTGATCCACTGACGGCCCGAGAGACTGGGGCCAACGTCCTGACTTTC.

This chain connects TRBV7-9 to TRBJ2-2; 7 nucleotides agree with TRBD2. CDR3 size: 15 residues. J was trimmed by 1 base and V by 5 bases; bases with no gene match: 4. In germline, CDR1 is SEHNR, CDR2 FQNEAQ (reference sequence). The CDR3 is CASSPGLRNTGELFF. The CDR3 nucleotides are TGTGCCAGCAGCCCGGGACTAAGGAACACCGGGGAGCTGTTTTTT.

Only a few counts were recorded for this clone. The V gene is TRBV27, the J gene TRBJ1-1, with D perhaps matching TRBD1 (5 bases). V was shortened by 3 bases and J by 0 bases, with 8 bases between the two germline ends. CDR1 MNHEY and CDR2 SMNVEV come from the germline V gene (reference sequence). The CDR3 extends over 14 amino acids. The CDR3: CASSFLGVNTEAFF. CDR3 in DNA: TGTGCCAGCAGTTTTCTGGGGGTGAACACTGAAGCTTTCTTT.

CDR3 DNA sequence: TGTGCCAGCAGCTTCGGGACAGGGGGCAATCAGCCCCAGCATTTT. This codes for CASSFGTGGNQPQHF. V gene TRBV7-9 combines with J gene TRBJ1-5, with 10 positions matching TRBD1. The CDR3 is made up of 15 amino acids. Trimming removed 3 bases from V and 2 bases from J; junction bases left unmatched: 1. Germline-derived CDR1 and CDR2 are SEHNR and FQNEAQ (reference sequence). The full variable domain, with the rest looked up from reference TRBV7-9 and TRBJ1-5, is DTGVSQNPRHKITKRGQNVTFRCDPISEHNRLYWYRQTLGQGPEFLTYFQNEAQLEKSRLLSDRFSAERPKGSFSTLEIQRTEQGDSAMYLCASSFGTGGNQPQHFGDGTRLSIL.

V usage is TRBV2 and J usage is TRBJ1-5, with D possibly matching TRBD1 (5 bases). This CDR3 has 15 amino acids. The germline CDR1 and CDR2 sequences are SNHLY and FYNNEI. V was cut by 2 bases and J by 6 bases, with 14 bases left in between. This CDR3 is CASSERDGGTQPQHF. The DNA for the CDR3 is TGTGCCAGCAGTGAAAGGGACGGGGGTACTCAGCCCCAGCATTTT.

This chain joins TRBV9 and TRBJ1-1, with a tentative D call TRBD1 (6 bases). The CDR3 has 13 amino acids. Germline V gene sequence: CDR1 SGDLS, CDR2 YYNGEE. V shed 3 bases and J shed 4 bases, with 10 bases lying between them. The CDR3 reads CASSEGGGTEAFF. The CDR3 bases are TGTGCCAGCAGCGAGGGGGGAGGCACTGAAGCTTTCTTT.